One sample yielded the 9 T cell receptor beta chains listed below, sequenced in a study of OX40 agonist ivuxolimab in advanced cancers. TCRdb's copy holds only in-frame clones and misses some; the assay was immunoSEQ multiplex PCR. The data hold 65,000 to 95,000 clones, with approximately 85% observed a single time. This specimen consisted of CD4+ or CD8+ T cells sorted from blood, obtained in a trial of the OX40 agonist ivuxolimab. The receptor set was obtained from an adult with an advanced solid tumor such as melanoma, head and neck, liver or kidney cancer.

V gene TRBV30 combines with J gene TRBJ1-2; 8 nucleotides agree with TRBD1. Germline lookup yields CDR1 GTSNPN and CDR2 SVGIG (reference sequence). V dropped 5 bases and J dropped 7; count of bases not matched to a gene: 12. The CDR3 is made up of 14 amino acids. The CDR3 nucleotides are TGTGCCTGGCGGATCAGGGGGCTTGCGGGTGGCTACACCTTC. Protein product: CAWRIRGLAGGYTF.

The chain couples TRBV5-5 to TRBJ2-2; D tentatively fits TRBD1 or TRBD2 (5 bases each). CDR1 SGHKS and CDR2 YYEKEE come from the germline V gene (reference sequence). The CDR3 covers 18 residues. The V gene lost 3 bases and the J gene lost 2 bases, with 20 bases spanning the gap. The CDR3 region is CASSYRTGTVLNTGELFF. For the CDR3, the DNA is TGTGCCAGCAGCTACAGGACGGGGACGGTCCTCAACACCGGGGAGCTGTTTTTT.

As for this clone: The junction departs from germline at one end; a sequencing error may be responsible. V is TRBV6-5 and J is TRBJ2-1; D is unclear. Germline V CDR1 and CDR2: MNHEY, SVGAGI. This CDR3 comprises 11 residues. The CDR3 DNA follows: TGTGCCAGCAGTGAGGCTGGGTTTACGCTCTTC. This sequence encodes CASSEAGFTLF.

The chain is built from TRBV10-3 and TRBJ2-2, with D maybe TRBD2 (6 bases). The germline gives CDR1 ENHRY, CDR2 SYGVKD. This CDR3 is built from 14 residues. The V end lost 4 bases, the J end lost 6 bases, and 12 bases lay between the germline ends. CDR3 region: CAISGGAGSGELFF. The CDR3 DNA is TGTGCCATCAGTGGAGGGGCGGGGTCCGGGGAGCTGTTTTTT.

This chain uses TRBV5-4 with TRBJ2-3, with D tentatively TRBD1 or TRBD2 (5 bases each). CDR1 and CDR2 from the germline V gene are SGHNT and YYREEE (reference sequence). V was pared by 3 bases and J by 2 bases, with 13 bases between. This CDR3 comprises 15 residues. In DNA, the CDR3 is TGTGCCAGCAGCTGGGGGACCGAACCCACAGATACGCAGTATTTT. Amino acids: CASSWGTEPTDTQYF.

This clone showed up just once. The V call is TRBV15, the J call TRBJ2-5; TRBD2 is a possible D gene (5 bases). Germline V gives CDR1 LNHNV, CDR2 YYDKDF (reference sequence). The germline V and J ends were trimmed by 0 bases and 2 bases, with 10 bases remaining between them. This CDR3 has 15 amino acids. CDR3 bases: TGTGCCACCAGCAGAGAGGGGTCGGGGCAAGAGACCCAGTACTTC. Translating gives CATSREGSGQETQYF.

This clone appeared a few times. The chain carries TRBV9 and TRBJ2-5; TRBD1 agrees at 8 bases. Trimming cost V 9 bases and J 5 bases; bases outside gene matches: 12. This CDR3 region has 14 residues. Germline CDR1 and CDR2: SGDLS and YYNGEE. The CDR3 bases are TGTGCCATTCTGTTTCAGGGGGCAGGGGAGACCCAGTACTTC. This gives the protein CAILFQGAGETQYF. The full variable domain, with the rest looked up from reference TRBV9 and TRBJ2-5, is DSGVTQTPKHLITATGQRVTLRCSPRSGDLSVYWYQQSLDQGLQFLIQYYNGEERAKGNILERFSAQQFPDLHSELNLSSLELGDSALYFCAILFQGAGETQYFGPGTRLLVL.

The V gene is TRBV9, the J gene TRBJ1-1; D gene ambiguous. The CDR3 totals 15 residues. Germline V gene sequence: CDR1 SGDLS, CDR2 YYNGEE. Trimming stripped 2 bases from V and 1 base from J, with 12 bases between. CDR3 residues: CASSVGPTENTEAFF. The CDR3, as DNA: TGTGCCAGCAGCGTTGGCCCCACCGAGAACACTGAAGCTTTCTTT.

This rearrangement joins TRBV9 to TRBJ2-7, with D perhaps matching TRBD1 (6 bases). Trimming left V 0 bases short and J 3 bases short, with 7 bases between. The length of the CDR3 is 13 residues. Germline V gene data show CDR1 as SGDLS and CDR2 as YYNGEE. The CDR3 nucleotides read TGTGCCAGCAGCGTAGTAGGGGGCTACGAGCAGTACTTC. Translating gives CASSVVGGYEQYF.